These T cell receptor beta chains were read from a single sample in a study of shared clonotypes between healthy human individuals. The data were produced by immunoSEQ multiplex PCR, yet TCRdb's version contains in-frame clones alone and is incomplete. The data show around 1.4 million clones, approximately 98.5% seen once. Sequencing used naive CD4+ T cells sorted from blood. The receptor set was obtained from a young man in good health. CDR3s include the opening cysteine and the closing phenylalanine or tryptophan. The D gene is left open where the match is weak. Clone size is given for some rows only: seen once, a few or many times, or a class if the clone is expanded.

TRBJ2-2 - TRBV5-4 - CASSLALQGSNGELFF TGTGCCAGCAGCTTGGCGCTTCAGGGAAGTAACGGGGAGCTGTTTTTT
TRBJ2-3 - TRBV6-5 - CASSSPGGPTDTQYF TGTGCCAGCAGTTCCCCCGGGGGGCCCACAGATACGCAGTATTTT
TRBJ2-3 - TRBV7-2 - CASSARPGTDTQYF TGTGCCAGCAGCGCACGACCGGGGACAGATACGCAGTATTTT
TRBJ1-4 - TRBV27 - CASIGRWPNEKLFF TGTGCCAGCATTGGAAGGTGGCCTAATGAAAAACTGTTTTTT
TRBJ1-1 - TRBV11-2 - CASSPSRIRGEAFF TGTGCCAGCAGCCCCTCCCGGATCAGGGGCGAAGCTTTCTTT
TRBJ1-2 - TRBV9 once CASSVPAGTPSGGYTF TGTGCCAGCAGCGTTCCGGCCGGGACCCCATCGGGAGGCTACACCTTC
TRBJ2-3 TRBD1 TRBV14 - CASSTGQGWTDTQYF TGTGCCAGCAGCACCGGACAGGGTTGGACAGATACGCAGTATTTT
TRBJ2-1 - TRBV11-2 - CASSLGPSNEQFF TGTGCCAGCAGCTTAGGCCCTAGTAATGAGCAGTTCTTC
TRBJ2-7 TRBD2 TRBV27 - CASSLYLAGVFEQYF TGTGCCAGCAGTTTATACTTAGCGGGAGTTTTCGAGCAGTACTTC
TRBJ1-2 - TRBV2 - CASSLLRQDRYTF TGTGCCAGCAGTCTATTGAGACAGGATCGCTACACCTTC
TRBJ2-6 - TRBV7-9 - CASSLPGYGAGANVLTF TGTGCCAGCAGCCTCCCAGGGTACGGCGCTGGGGCCAACGTCCTGACTTTC
TRBJ2-1 - TRBV11-2 - CASSLVMGSYNEQFF TGTGCCAGCAGCTTAGTTATGGGCAGCTACAATGAGCAGTTCTTC
TRBJ1-5 TRBD1 TRBV30 - CAWSRMGQVTNQPQHF TGTGCCTGGAGTAGAATGGGACAGGTTACTAATCAGCCCCAGCATTTT
TRBJ2-5 - TRBV11-2 - CASSLAGAGETQYF TGTGCCAGCAGCTTAGCGGGAGCTGGTGAGACCCAGTACTTC
TRBJ2-5 - TRBV18 - CASSPRGQETQYF TGTGCCAGCTCACCACGCGGCCAAGAGACCCAGTACTTC
TRBJ2-3 - TRBV5-1 - CASSLRATGTDTQYF TGCGCCAGCAGCTTGAGGGCTACCGGCACAGATACGCAGTATTTT
TRBJ2-7 TRBD1 TRBV5-1 - CASSRGTGSSYEQYF TGCGCCAGCAGCCGCGGGACAGGGAGCTCCTACGAGCAGTACTTC
TRBJ2-7 - TRBV19 - CASSIGPSSYEQYF TGTGCCAGTAGTATCGGTCCTAGCAGCTACGAGCAGTACTTC
TRBJ2-7 - TRBV11-3 once CASSLAGASSYEQYF TGTGCCAGCAGCTTAGCGGGGGCCAGCTCCTACGAGCAGTACTTC
TRBJ2-7 TRBD2 TRBV7-2 few CASSREGNEQYF TGTGCCAGCAGCCGGGAGGGGAACGAGCAGTACTTC
TRBJ2-5 - TRBV7-9 - CASSFSSQETQYF TGTGCCAGCAGCTTCAGCAGCCAAGAGACCCAGTACTTC
TRBJ1-4 - TRBV2 - CASSEHLDRPNEKLFF TGTGCCAGCAGTGAACATCTCGACAGGCCTAATGAAAAACTGTTTTTT
TRBJ1-2 TRBD1 TRBV30 - CAWSVRQGHGYTF TGTGCCTGGAGTGTACGACAGGGTCATGGCTACACCTTC